This TCR beta chain was sequenced in a study of low-dose radiotherapy and immunotherapy resistance in tumors. Ten or more counts support this clonotype. Documented time point: after trial treatment. Treatment denoted: LDRT plus nivolumab, ipilimumab, low-dose cyclophosphamide and aspirin (RACIN trial). CDR3 length: 15 amino acids. Germline CDR1 reads DFQATT; CDR2 reads SNEGSKA (reference sequence). The ends were cut back, 6 bases at V and 4 bases at J, with 18 bases in the middle. Alpha- and beta-chain coverage of first-strand cDNA came from TRAV- and TRBV-specific primers. TCRs were put through approximately 20 PCR cycles of amplification with Phusion. A constant-region primer and the V-primer adapter served as the primer pair. TCRdb recomputed calls from the reads with MiXCR, one row per CDR3 protein. The sample holds around 60,000 distinct CDR3 sequences, around a quarter seen once.

The source of this sequence is a male donor with prostate cancer. Sequencing was performed on PBMCs, taken after low-dose radiotherapy plus immunotherapy. The V gene is TRBV20-1, the J gene TRBJ1-4, with D uncertain. The CDR3, as DNA: TGCAGTGCCCGGGAGAGCACGACGCGTAATGAAAAACTGTTTTTT. Translation gives CSARESTTRNEKLFF.